This entry lists 31 T cell receptor beta chains sequenced from one sample in a study of siplizumab effects on memory and regulatory T cells. Produced via immunoSEQ multiplex PCR; TCRdb's table is partial and in-frame only. The table lists around 82,000 clones, 93% of them singletons. The sequencing input was CD8+ T cells sorted from blood. The receptors shown here come from a human donor in good health.

V is TRBV5-1 and J is TRBJ2-7; D not resolved. There are 17 residues in the CDR3. Germline V gene data show CDR1 as SGHRS and CDR2 as YFSETQ. Trimming took off 0 bases at V and 2 bases at J, with 18 bases between the two ends. In DNA, the CDR3 is TGCGCCAGCAGCTTGGCCCCGGACCGTTACGATACCTACGAGCAGTACTTC. Protein product: CASSLAPDRYDTYEQYF. The entire variable domain, with the rest obtained from reference TRBV5-1 and TRBJ2-7, is as follows: KAGVTQTPRYLIKTRGQQVTLSCSPISGHRSVSWYQQTPGQGLQFLFEYFSETQRNKGNFPGRFSGRQFSNSRSEMNVSTLELGDSALYLCASSLAPDRYDTYEQYFGPGTRLTVT.

CDR3 sequence reads: CASSEGPPDLKLFF. CDR3 coding DNA: TGTGCCAGCAGTGAAGGGCCACCCGATTTAAAACTGTTTTTT. This sequence joins TRBV6-1 and TRBJ1-4; D not certain. The length of the CDR3 is 14 residues. Germline V gives CDR1 MNHNS, CDR2 SASEGT. With 1 base removed from V and 10 bases from J, the gap between germline ends came to 13 bases.

J is TRBJ1-1 and V is TRBV9; 8 bases fit TRBD1. With 1 base clipped from V and 4 bases from J, the junction kept 3 bases outside the gene matches. The CDR3 runs to 14 residues. The germline gives CDR1 SGDLS, CDR2 YYNGEE. DNA of the CDR3: TGTGCCAGCAGCGTAACAGGGGGTGGCACTGAAGCTTTCTTT. Protein sequence: CASSVTGGGTEAFF.

The chain carries TRBV9 and TRBJ1-1; D possibly corresponds to TRBD1 (5 bases). The CDR3 sequence is 14 residues long. Germline V lookup: CDR1 SGDLS, CDR2 YYNGEE. V was clipped by 2 bases and J by 0 bases, with 8 bases between them. The CDR3 DNA sequence: TGTGCCAGCAGCGTCGGGACTTTGAACACTGAAGCTTTCTTT. Residues: CASSVGTLNTEAFF.

The V gene is TRBV10-3, the J gene TRBJ2-7; 7 bases are a match to TRBD1. The germline gives CDR1 ENHRY, CDR2 SYGVKD. J gave up 6 bases and V 2 bases, and 13 bases lay outside the gene matches. CDR3 size: 16 residues. In DNA, the CDR3 is TGTGCCATCAGTGAGCCCCATTCGACAGGGTCCGCCGAGCAGTACTTC. It yields the protein CAISEPHSTGSAEQYF.

The chain is built from TRBV9 and TRBJ2-7, with 7 bases lining up with TRBD2. The CDR3 sequence is 15 residues long. V lost 2 bases, J lost 4 bases, and 9 bases stayed unmatched. The germline V gene encodes CDR1 SGDLS and CDR2 YYNGEE. The DNA of the CDR3 is TGTGCCAGCAGCGTGAGTGGGCTAGCGGAATACGAGCAGTACTTC. This codes for CASSVSGLAEYEQYF.

The V call is TRBV5-4, the J call TRBJ1-1, with D unclear. Germline loops: CDR1 SGHNT, CDR2 YYREEE (reference sequence). CDR3 length equals 13 residues. Between the trimmed V and J ends, which lost 5 bases and 4 bases, there was a span of 12 bases. The CDR3 spells CASRPITGTEAFF. The CDR3 DNA reads as TGTGCCAGCAGACCCATCACGGGCACTGAAGCTTTCTTT.

The rearrangement links TRBV9 to TRBJ1-3; 7 positions agree with TRBD1. CDR3 length equals 15 residues. Germline-derived CDR1 and CDR2 are SGDLS and YYNGEE. V was clipped by 2 bases and J by 4 bases; unmatched bases: 6. CDR3 sequence reads: CASSVDTGAGNTIYF. DNA for the CDR3: TGTGCCAGCAGCGTCGATACAGGGGCCGGAAACACCATATATTTT. The variable domain in full, completed from reference TRBV9 and TRBJ1-3, reads DSGVTQTPKHLITATGQRVTLRCSPRSGDLSVYWYQQSLDQGLQFLIQYYNGEERAKGNILERFSAQQFPDLHSELNLSSLELGDSALYFCASSVDTGAGNTIYFGEGSWLTVV.

The chain links TRBV7-2 to TRBJ2-1, with D possibly called TRBD1 or TRBD2 (6 bases each). The CDR3 extends over 11 amino acids. The germline V and J ends were trimmed by 5 bases and 9 bases, with 8 bases remaining between them. Looked up from germline, CDR1 is SGHTA and CDR2 is FQGNSA. This CDR3 reads CASSEGGEQFF. The CDR3 region has the DNA TGTGCCAGCAGCGAGGGGGGTGAGCAGTTCTTC.

The CDR3 nucleotides are TGTGCCAGCAGTTTAAGACAGGGGAGCACAGATACGCAGTATTTT. This codes for CASSLRQGSTDTQYF. This sequence joins TRBV28 and TRBJ2-3; 8 bases map to TRBD1. This CDR3 is built from 15 residues. The germline CDR1 and CDR2 sequences are MDHEN and SYDVKM. Trimming took 2 bases from V and 0 from J; bases not matched to a gene: 1.

Details on this clone: A junction end diverges from the germline sequence, so it may reflect a read error. The V gene is TRBV2, the J gene TRBJ2-7; no definite D call. Germline loops: CDR1 SNHLY, CDR2 FYNNEI. This CDR3 is 9 amino acids long. CDR3 sequence reads: CASEENINF. CDR3 nucleotide sequence: TGTGCCAGCGAGGAGAATATCAACTTC.

In this sample, this clone turned up once. DNA of the CDR3: TGTGCCAGCAGCCCCCTTGACGGAAACTATGGCTACACCTTC. It specifies CASSPLDGNYGYTF. The rearrangement uses TRBV7-7 and TRBJ1-2; D is unclear. Germline lookup yields CDR1 SSHAT and CDR2 FNYEAQ (reference sequence). This CDR3 has 14 amino acids. Trimming removed 5 bases from V and 2 bases from J, with 12 bases in between.

The rearrangement uses TRBV12-5 and TRBJ1-2; no clear D. Per the germline V gene, CDR1 is LGHNT and CDR2 is FRNRAP. The CDR3 totals 11 residues. Trimming removed 6 bases from V and 8 bases from J, with 10 bases in between. Here the CDR3 reads CASGYKEGYTF. As DNA, the CDR3 is TGTGCTAGTGGCTACAAGGAGGGCTACACCTTC. Using reference TRBV12-5 and TRBJ1-2 for the parts outside the CDR3, the full variable domain is DARVTQTPRHKVTEMGQEVTMRCQPILGHNTVFWYRQTMMQGLELLAYFRNRAPLDDSGMPKDRFSAEMPDATLATLKIQPSEPRDSAVYFCASGYKEGYTFGSGTRLTVV.

The rearrangement uses TRBV2 and TRBJ1-1; 9 bases match TRBD1. The CDR3 extends over 16 amino acids. From germline, CDR1 is SNHLY and CDR2 FYNNEI. V gave up 0 bases and J gave up 3 bases; unmatched junction bases: 5. The DNA for the CDR3 is TGTGCCAGCAGTGAAGCGCAGGACAGGGGATACACTGAAGCTTTCTTT. Its protein is CASSEAQDRGYTEAFF.

V is TRBV5-4 and J is TRBJ2-7; 7 positions agree with TRBD1. This CDR3 has 13 amino acids. The germline V gene encodes CDR1 SGHNT and CDR2 YYREEE (reference sequence). Trimming cost V 3 bases and J 3 bases; bases outside gene matches: 3. The CDR3 region is CASSYGTDYEQYF. The DNA of the CDR3 is TGTGCCAGCAGCTATGGGACAGACTACGAGCAGTACTTC.

The rearrangement uses TRBV5-4 and TRBJ2-1; TRBD2 might be the D (7 bases). CDR3 length: 14 amino acids. Germline V CDR1 and CDR2: SGHNT, YYREEE (reference sequence). V was cut by 2 bases and J by 6 bases, with 12 bases left in between. The DNA of the CDR3 is TGTGCCAGCAGCTTCTGGGGGGGGCTCAATGAGCAGTTCTTC. Its protein is CASSFWGGLNEQFF.

This clone was picked up a small number of times. The V call is TRBV5-1, the J call TRBJ2-1; D is ambiguous. This CDR3 spans 16 amino acids. Germline values: CDR1 SGHRS, CDR2 YFSETQ. V shed 1 base and J shed 6 bases, with 17 bases lying between them. DNA of the CDR3: TGCGCCAGCAGCTTGAACGAGCGCAGCTCGGGCAATGAGCAGTTCTTC. The encoded protein is CASSLNERSSGNEQFF.

The chain employs TRBV7-6 and TRBJ2-1; D not certain. Germline V gives CDR1 SGHVS, CDR2 FNYEAQ. Trimming took off 1 base at V and 4 bases at J, with 2 bases between the two ends. The CDR3 has 12 residues. The CDR3 region is CASSLVYNEQFF. The CDR3 DNA is TGTGCCAGCAGCTTAGTATACAATGAGCAGTTCTTC.

In DNA, the CDR3 is TGTGCCAGCAGCCCAACAGGTGCCGAGCAGTACTTC. Translating gives CASSPTGAEQYF. The chain is built from TRBV11-2 and TRBJ2-7, with D possibly matching TRBD1 (5 bases). The CDR3 runs 12 residues. V was trimmed by 5 bases and J by 6 bases, leaving 11 bases between them. Germline CDR1 SGHAT, CDR2 FQNNGV.

The chain employs TRBV7-2 and TRBJ2-7; D possibly corresponds to TRBD2 (6 bases). Germline lookup yields CDR1 SGHTA and CDR2 FQGNSA. The CDR3 is 14 residues long. Trimming left V 3 bases short and J 2 bases short, with 11 bases between. CDR3 bases: TGTGCCAGCAGCTTCGCGGGGCCCACCTACGAGCAGTACTTC. This gives the protein CASSFAGPTYEQYF.

The rearrangement uses TRBV11-2 and TRBJ2-1, with a tentative D call TRBD2 (6 bases). Between the trimmed V and J ends, which lost 1 base and 1 base, there was a span of 8 bases. The CDR3 spans 15 residues. Germline-derived CDR1 and CDR2 are SGHAT and FQNNGV. CDR3 residues: CASSLVRGSYNEQFF. DNA of the CDR3: TGTGCCAGCAGCTTAGTCCGGGGGTCCTACAATGAGCAGTTCTTC.

This clone was observed a handful of times. The V call is TRBV27, the J call TRBJ1-6; 7 nucleotides agree with TRBD1. The CDR3 is 17 residues long. V lost 4 bases to trimming and J lost 3 bases; unmatched junction nucleotides: 9. Germline assignment: CDR1 MNHEY and CDR2 SMNVEV (reference sequence). The CDR3 coding sequence is TGTGCCAGCAGTTCGGACCGGGGACAGAGCTATAATTCACCCCTCCACTTT. This codes for CASSSDRGQSYNSPLHF.

CDR3 nucleotide sequence: TGTGCCAGCAGCTCCCTAGCGGGGGGATACAATGAGCAGTTCTTC. Its translation: CASSSLAGGYNEQFF. The chain joins TRBV7-2 to TRBJ2-1; 11 bases are shared with TRBD2. Unmatched junction bases numbered 3, after V lost 4 bases and J lost 4 bases. Germline CDR1 reads SGHTA; CDR2 reads FQGNSA. The CDR3 is made up of 15 amino acids.

In regard to this clone: The sample has other DNA sequences that encode this CDR3 too. The rearrangement joins TRBV19 to TRBJ2-1, with 11 bases matching TRBD2. CDR3 length equals 15 residues. Germline values: CDR1 LNHDA, CDR2 SQIVND (reference sequence). V lost 1 base and J lost 7; bases outside the gene matches: 3. Here the CDR3 DNA reads TGTGCCAGTAGTATAGGTCTAGCGGGGGGAAATGAGCAGTTCTTC. Translating it yields CASSIGLAGGNEQFF.

This chain joins TRBV29-1 and TRBJ1-2; 9 positions match TRBD1. CDR3 length: 13 amino acids. Losses at the gene ends were 8 bases for V and 8 bases for J; bases not matched to a gene: 12. Germline V gives CDR1 SQVTM, CDR2 ANQGSEA. CDR3 region: CSLLPGQGRGYTF. The CDR3 region has the DNA TGCAGCCTTCTTCCGGGACAGGGAAGAGGCTACACCTTC.

The chain recombines TRBV7-3 with TRBJ1-2, with D unresolved. V was pared by 2 bases and J by 6 bases, with 16 bases between. CDR3 length: 15 amino acids. From germline, CDR1 is SGHTA and CDR2 FQGTGA. CDR3 sequence: CASSLFIGPSHGYTF. In nucleotides, the CDR3 is TGTGCCAGCAGCTTATTTATTGGGCCCTCGCATGGCTACACCTTC.

The J gene is TRBJ2-7, the V gene TRBV7-2, with 7 positions matching TRBD1. In germline, CDR1 is SGHTA, CDR2 FQGNSA. After removal of 5 bases from V and 7 bases from J, the junction contained 11 bases not matched to a gene. The CDR3 contains 14 residues. CDR3 DNA sequence: TGTGCCAGCAGCCCAAACAGGGGTAATTGGGAGCAGTACTTC. Translation gives CASSPNRGNWEQYF. Using reference TRBV7-2 and TRBJ2-7 for the parts outside the CDR3, the full variable domain is GAGVSQSPSNKVTEKGKDVELRCDPISGHTALYWYRQSLGQGLEFLIYFQGNSAPDKSGLPSDRFSAERTGGSVSTLTIQRTQQEDSAVYLCASSPNRGNWEQYFGPGTRLTVT.

The V and J genes are TRBV12-5 and TRBJ1-1; D uncertain. Per the germline V gene, CDR1 is LGHNT and CDR2 is FRNRAP. V was clipped by 2 bases and J by 1 base, with 2 bases between them. The CDR3 is 12 amino acids. CDR3 amino acids: CASGLQNTEAFF. For the CDR3, the DNA is TGTGCTAGTGGTTTGCAGAACACTGAAGCTTTCTTT.

This chain links TRBV6-5 with TRBJ1-5; TRBD1 is a possible D gene (6 bases). V was shortened by 4 bases and J by 0 bases, with 13 bases between the two germline ends. This CDR3 region has 16 residues. Germline CDR1 reads MNHEY; CDR2 reads SVGAGI. CDR3 residues: CASSSGQPYSNQPQHF. CDR3 nucleotide sequence: TGTGCCAGCAGTTCAGGACAGCCTTATAGCAATCAGCCCCAGCATTTT.

The rearrangement links TRBV4-3 to TRBJ2-1; D may match TRBD1 or TRBD2 (5 bases each). The CDR3 has 14 residues. CDR1 is LGHNA and CDR2 is YSLEER in the germline V gene. Trimming stripped 5 bases from V and 2 bases from J, with 10 bases between. The CDR3 nucleotides read TGCGCCAGCAGCGAGGGGTTAGCCTACAATGAGCAGTTCTTC. Translated: CASSEGLAYNEQFF.

The chain uses TRBV6-5 and TRBJ2-7, with 11 nucleotides matching TRBD2. Germline-derived CDR1 and CDR2 are MNHEY and SVGAGI. The CDR3 has 15 residues. V shed 7 bases and J 3 bases; nucleotides not matched to a gene: 8. CDR3 loop: CASTPLAGGNYEQYF. In DNA form, the CDR3 reads TGTGCCAGCACCCCGCTAGCGGGGGGTAACTACGAGCAGTACTTC.